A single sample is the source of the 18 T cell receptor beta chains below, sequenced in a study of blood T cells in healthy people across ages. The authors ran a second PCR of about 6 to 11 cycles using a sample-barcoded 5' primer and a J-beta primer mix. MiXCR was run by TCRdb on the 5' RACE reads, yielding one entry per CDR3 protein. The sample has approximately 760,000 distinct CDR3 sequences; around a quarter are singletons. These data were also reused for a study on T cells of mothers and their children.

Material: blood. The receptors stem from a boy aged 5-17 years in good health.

For the CDR3, the DNA is TGTGCCACCAGTGATTTAGACTCCACAGCGATCTCCTACAATGAGCAGTTCTTC. Its translation is CATSDLDSTAISYNEQFF. The chain couples TRBV24-1 to TRBJ2-1; D remains ambiguous. This CDR3 has 18 residues. V was clipped by 1 base and J by 0 bases, with 15 bases between them. Germline CDR1 KGHDR, CDR2 SFDVKD.

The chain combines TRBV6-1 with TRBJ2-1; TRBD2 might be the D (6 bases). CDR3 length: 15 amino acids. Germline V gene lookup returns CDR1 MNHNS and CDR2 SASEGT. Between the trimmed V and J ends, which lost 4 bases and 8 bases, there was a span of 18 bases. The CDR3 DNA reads TGTGCCAGCAGTGGTCTCATGGCGGGAACTCATGAGCAGTTCTTC. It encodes CASSGLMAGTHEQFF.

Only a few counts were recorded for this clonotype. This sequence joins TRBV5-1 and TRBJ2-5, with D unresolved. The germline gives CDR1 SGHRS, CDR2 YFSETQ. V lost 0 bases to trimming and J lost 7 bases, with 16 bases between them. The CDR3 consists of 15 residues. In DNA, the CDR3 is TGCGCCAGCAGCTTGGGGCAGCCAACCCCAGGGACCCAGTACTTC. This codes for CASSLGQPTPGTQYF.

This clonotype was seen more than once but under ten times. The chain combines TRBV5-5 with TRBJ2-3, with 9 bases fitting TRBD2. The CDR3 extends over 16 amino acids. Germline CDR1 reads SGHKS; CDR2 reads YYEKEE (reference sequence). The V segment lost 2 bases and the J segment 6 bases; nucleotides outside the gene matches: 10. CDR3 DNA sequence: TGTGCCAGCAGCTTCGTGGCGGGAGGGCCTGAGGATACGCAGTATTTT. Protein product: CASSFVAGGPEDTQYF. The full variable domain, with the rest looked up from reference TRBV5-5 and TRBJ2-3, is DAGVTQSPTHLIKTRGQQVTLRCSPISGHKSVSWYQQVLGQGPQFIFQYYEKEERGRGNFPDRFSARQFPNYSSELNVNALLLGDSALYLCASSFVAGGPEDTQYFGPGTRLTVL.

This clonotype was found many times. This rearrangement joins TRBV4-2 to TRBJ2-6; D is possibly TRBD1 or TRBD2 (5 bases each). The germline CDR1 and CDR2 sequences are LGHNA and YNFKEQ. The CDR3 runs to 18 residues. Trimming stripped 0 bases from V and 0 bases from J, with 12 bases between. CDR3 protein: CASSQDGAASSGANVLTF. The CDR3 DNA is TGTGCCAGCAGCCAAGACGGGGCGGCGAGCTCTGGGGCCAACGTCCTGACTTTC.

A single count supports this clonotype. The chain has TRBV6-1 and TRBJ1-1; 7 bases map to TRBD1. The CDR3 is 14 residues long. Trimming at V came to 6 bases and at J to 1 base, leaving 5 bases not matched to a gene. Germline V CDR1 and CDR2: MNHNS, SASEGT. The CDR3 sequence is CASRMDRRNTEAFF. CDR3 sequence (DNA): TGTGCCAGCAGGATGGACAGGAGGAACACTGAAGCTTTCTTT.

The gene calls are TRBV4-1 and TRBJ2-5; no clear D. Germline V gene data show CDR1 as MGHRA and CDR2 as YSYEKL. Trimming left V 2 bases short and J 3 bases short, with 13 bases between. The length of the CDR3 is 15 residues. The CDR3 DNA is TGCGCCAGCAGCCAAACCCCCGGTGGGAAAGAGACCCAGTACTTC. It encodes CASSQTPGGKETQYF.

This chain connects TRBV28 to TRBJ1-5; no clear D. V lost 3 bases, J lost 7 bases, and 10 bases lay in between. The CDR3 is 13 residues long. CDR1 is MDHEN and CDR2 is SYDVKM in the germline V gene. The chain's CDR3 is CASSLSTGQPQHF. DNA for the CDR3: TGTGCCAGCAGTTTGTCCACGGGACAGCCCCAGCATTTT.

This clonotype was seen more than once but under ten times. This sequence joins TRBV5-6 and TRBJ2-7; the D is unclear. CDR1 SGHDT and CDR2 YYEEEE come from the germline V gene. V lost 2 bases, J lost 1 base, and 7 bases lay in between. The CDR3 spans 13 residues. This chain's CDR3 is CASSFGISYEQYF. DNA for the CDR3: TGTGCCAGCAGCTTTGGTATTTCCTACGAGCAGTACTTC.

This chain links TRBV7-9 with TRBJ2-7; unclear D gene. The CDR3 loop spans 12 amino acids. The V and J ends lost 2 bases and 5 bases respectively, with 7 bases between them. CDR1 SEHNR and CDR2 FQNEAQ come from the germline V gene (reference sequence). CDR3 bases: TGTGCCAGCAGCTTATATGCAGACGAGCAGTACTTC. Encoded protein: CASSLYADEQYF.

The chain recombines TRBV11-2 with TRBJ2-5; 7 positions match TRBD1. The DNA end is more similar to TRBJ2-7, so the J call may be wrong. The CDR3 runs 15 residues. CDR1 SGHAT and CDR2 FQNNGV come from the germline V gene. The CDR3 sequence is CASSPETGPKYEQYF. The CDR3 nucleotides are TGTGCCAGCAGCCCTGAGACAGGGCCAAAATACGAGCAGTACTTC.

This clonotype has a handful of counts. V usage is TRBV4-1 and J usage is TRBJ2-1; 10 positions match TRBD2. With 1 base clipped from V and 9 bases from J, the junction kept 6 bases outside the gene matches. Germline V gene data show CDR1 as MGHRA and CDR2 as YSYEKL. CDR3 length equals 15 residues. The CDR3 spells CASSQVQAGGSEQFF. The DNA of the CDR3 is TGCGCCAGCAGCCAAGTACAAGCGGGAGGGTCTGAGCAGTTCTTC.

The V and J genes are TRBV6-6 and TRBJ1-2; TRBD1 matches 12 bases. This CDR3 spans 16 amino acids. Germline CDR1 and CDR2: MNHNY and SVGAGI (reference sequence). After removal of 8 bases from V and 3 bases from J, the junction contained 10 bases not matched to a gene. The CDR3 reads CASHRDRGRADYGYTF. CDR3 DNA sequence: TGTGCCAGCCACCGGGACAGGGGGCGAGCGGACTATGGCTACACCTTC.

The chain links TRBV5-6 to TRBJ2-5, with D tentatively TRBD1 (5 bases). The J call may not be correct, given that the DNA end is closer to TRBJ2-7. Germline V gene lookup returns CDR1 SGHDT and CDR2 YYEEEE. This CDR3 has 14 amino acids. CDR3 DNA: TGTGCCAGCAGCTTGAGGGGCTTCGTCTACGAGCAGTACTTC. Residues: CASSLRGFVYEQYF.

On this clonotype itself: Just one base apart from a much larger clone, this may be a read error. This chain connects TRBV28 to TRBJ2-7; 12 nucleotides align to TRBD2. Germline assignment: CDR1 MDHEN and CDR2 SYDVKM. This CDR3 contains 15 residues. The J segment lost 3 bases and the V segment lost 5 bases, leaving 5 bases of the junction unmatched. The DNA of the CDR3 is TGTGCCAGCAGTCCCCGGACTAGCGGGATCTACGAGCAGTACTTC. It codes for CASSPRTSGIYEQYF. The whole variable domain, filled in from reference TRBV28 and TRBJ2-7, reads DVKVTQSSRYLVKRTGEKVFLECVQDMDHENMFWYRQDPGLGLRLIYFSYDVKMKEKGDIPEGYSVSREKKERFSLILESASTNQTSMYLCASSPRTSGIYEQYFGPGTRLTVT.

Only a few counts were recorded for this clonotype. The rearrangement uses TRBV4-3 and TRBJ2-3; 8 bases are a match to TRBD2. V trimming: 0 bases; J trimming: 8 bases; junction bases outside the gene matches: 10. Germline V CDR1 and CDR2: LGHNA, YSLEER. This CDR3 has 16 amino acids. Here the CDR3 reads CASSQDWAGGLSTQYF. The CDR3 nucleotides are TGCGCCAGCAGCCAAGATTGGGCGGGGGGTCTTAGTACGCAGTATTTT.

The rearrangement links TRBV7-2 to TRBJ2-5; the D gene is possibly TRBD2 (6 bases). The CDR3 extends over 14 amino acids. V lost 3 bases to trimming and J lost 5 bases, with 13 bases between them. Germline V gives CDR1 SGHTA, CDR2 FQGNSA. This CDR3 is CASSFSPGVETQYF. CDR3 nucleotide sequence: TGTGCCAGCAGCTTTTCGCCGGGGGTGGAGACCCAGTACTTC.

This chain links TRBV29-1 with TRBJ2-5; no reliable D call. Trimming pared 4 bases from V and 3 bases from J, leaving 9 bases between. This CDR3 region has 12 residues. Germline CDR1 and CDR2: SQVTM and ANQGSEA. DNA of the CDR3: TGCAGCGTTGCGGGCAGTGAAGAGACCCAGTACTTC. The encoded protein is CSVAGSEETQYF.